This T cell receptor (beta chain) emerged from a study of beta chain features in type 1 diabetes. At the level of the study: In all, 107,917,701 sorted cells from all samples were analyzed.

Averaging roughly 120 mL, one heparinised blood draw came from each individual donor. Sorting with CD45RO/CCR7/CD25/CD127/CD95/CD27 yielded naive, central memory, regulatory and stem-like memory CD4+ cells. CDR3 length: 14 amino acids. In germline, CDR1 is MNHEY, CDR2 SMNVEV (reference sequence). Trimming left V 6 bases short and J 3 bases short, with 12 bases between. Expressed TCRB transcripts were sequenced because the entire RNA isolate underwent reverse transcription. Using immunoSEQ multiplex PCR, the repertoire was profiled, and TCRdb retains in-frame clones only, with some absent. The sample lists hundreds of thousands of clones; about 14% were seen once.

This TCR was recovered from a man between 18 and 35 years old in good health. The chain couples TRBV27 to TRBJ1-3; D is possibly TRBD1 (6 bases). Sequencing was performed on naive CD4+ T cells from blood. CDR3 residues: CASRLTGLGNTIYF. The DNA for the CDR3 is TGTGCCAGCAGATTAACAGGGCTTGGAAACACCATATATTTT.